Each of the 14 T cell receptor beta chains below was sequenced from the same sample in a study of cytomegalovirus exposure and HLA in healthy donors. It was with 60 Vbeta and 13 Jbeta primers that the PCR ran. Data came from immunoSEQ multiplex PCR; TCRdb stores just in-frame clones and leaves some out. The sample has some 120,000 clones; 8% to 10% are singletons. The sequencing sample was made of PBMCs. Receptor source: a man under 40 in good health and CMV-seronegative.

J is TRBJ2-1 and V is TRBV7-9; D gene unclear. CDR1 is SEHNR, CDR2 FQNEAQ, per germline (reference sequence). The CDR3 consists of 16 residues. The ends were cut back, 2 bases at V and 0 bases at J, with 11 bases in the middle. The CDR3: CASSLIERSSYNEQFF. The CDR3 DNA follows: TGTGCCAGCAGCTTAATCGAGCGTAGCTCCTACAATGAGCAGTTCTTC.

In DNA, the CDR3 is TGTGCCAGCAGCTTCTTCTCCGGGACTGTCAATGAGCAGTTCTTC. It specifies CASSFFSGTVNEQFF. The J gene is TRBJ2-1, the V gene TRBV11-3; D is perhaps TRBD2 (6 bases). The CDR3 covers 15 residues. V dropped 3 bases and J dropped 6 bases, with 15 bases sitting between them. The germline V gene has CDR1 SGHNT and CDR2 YENEEA.

This clone showed up just a few times. The rearrangement joins TRBV7-9 to TRBJ1-6; D is possibly TRBD1 (5 bases). Trimming removed 2 bases at V and 8 bases at J, with 10 bases between. This CDR3 comprises 14 residues. Germline V gives CDR1 SEHNR, CDR2 FQNEAQ (reference sequence). The CDR3 DNA sequence: TGTGCCAGCAGCTTAATGGGGCTAGATTCACCCCTCCACTTT. Its translation: CASSLMGLDSPLHF. The variable domain in full, completed from reference TRBV7-9 and TRBJ1-6, reads DTGVSQNPRHKITKRGQNVTFRCDPISEHNRLYWYRQTLGQGPEFLTYFQNEAQLEKSRLLSDRFSAERPKGSFSTLEIQRTEQGDSAMYLCASSLMGLDSPLHFGNGTRLTVT.

The sample holds a few counts of this clone. The rearrangement joins TRBV7-9 to TRBJ2-7; TRBD1 agrees at 9 bases. V dropped 5 bases and J dropped 6; count of bases not matched to a gene: 14. Germline CDR1 is SEHNR and CDR2 is FQNEAQ (reference sequence). The CDR3 contains 16 residues. This CDR3 reads CASSPPGGQGLAEQYF. DNA of the CDR3: TGTGCCAGCAGCCCCCCGGGGGGACAGGGATTAGCCGAGCAGTACTTC.

On this clone: The missing conserved phenylalanine or tryptophan at the end of this CDR3 makes a read error likely. The chain employs TRBV28 and TRBJ1-1; maybe TRBD1 (6 bases). The V gene lost 6 bases and the J gene lost 5 bases, with 16 bases spanning the gap. Germline CDR1 MDHEN, CDR2 SYDVKM. The CDR3 consists of 14 residues. This CDR3 reads CASSLVGGRTEAFV. As DNA, the CDR3 is TGTGCCAGCAGCCTCGTTGGGGGCCGTACTGAAGCTTTCGTT.

This clone turned up a few times. The chain employs TRBV29-1 and TRBJ2-5, with 7 bases lining up with TRBD2. Germline V gives CDR1 SQVTM, CDR2 ANQGSEA. Trimming at V came to 1 base and at J to 4 bases, leaving 3 bases not matched to a gene. The CDR3 is 13 amino acids. CDR3 region: CSVEGGRGETQYF. The CDR3 DNA reads TGCAGCGTTGAAGGGGGGAGGGGAGAGACCCAGTACTTC.

This clone turned up a few times. One end of the junction varies from germline; a read error may be responsible. The chain couples TRBV7-7 to TRBJ1-1; D call uncertain. This CDR3 is built from 13 residues. Germline CDR1 is SSHAT and CDR2 is FNYEAQ (reference sequence). The CDR3 loop is CASSSQLNTEAFF. CDR3 sequence (DNA): TGTGCTAGCAGCTCACAACTGAACACTGAAGCTTTCTTT.

CDR3 region: CASSLVGATNEKLFF. In DNA, the CDR3 is TGTGCCAGCAGCTTAGTAGGGGCAACTAATGAAAAACTGTTTTTT. This chain uses TRBV7-2 with TRBJ1-4, with D perhaps matching TRBD1 (5 bases). V lost 1 base, J lost 0 bases, and 6 bases lay in between. The length of the CDR3 is 15 residues. CDR1 and CDR2 (germline): SGHTA, FQGNSA.

This clone was observed a handful of times. The rearrangement links TRBV19 to TRBJ1-1; D is unresolved. The CDR3 is made up of 13 amino acids. V shed 3 bases and J shed 6 bases, with 11 bases lying between them. Germline-derived CDR1 and CDR2 are LNHDA and SQIVND (reference sequence). CDR3 sequence: CASSIGGIAEAFF. CDR3 sequence (DNA): TGTGCCAGTAGTATTGGAGGGATCGCTGAAGCTTTCTTT.

The sample holds a few counts of this clone. The CDR3 here is CASSLPPSGSTDTQYF. In DNA form, the CDR3 reads TGTGCCAGCAGCTTGCCCCCTAGCGGGAGTACAGATACGCAGTATTTT. V usage is TRBV5-4 and J usage is TRBJ2-3; the match to TRBD2 covers 10 bases. CDR3 length: 16 residues. The germline V gene has CDR1 SGHNT and CDR2 YYREEE (reference sequence). V lost 1 base, J lost 3 bases, and 5 bases stayed unmatched.

The chain has TRBV5-1 and TRBJ2-1; 10 bases are a match to TRBD1. The CDR3 has 16 residues. V lost 4 bases to trimming and J lost 5 bases; unmatched junction nucleotides: 9. CDR1 and CDR2 (germline): SGHRS, YFSETQ. The CDR3 loop reads CASSPGRDRGNNEQFF. For the CDR3, the DNA is TGCGCCAGCAGCCCCGGGCGGGACAGGGGAAACAATGAGCAGTTCTTC.

CDR3 residues: CASSGTGDKATNEKLFF. The CDR3 DNA is TGTGCCAGCAGTGGGACAGGGGACAAAGCAACTAATGAAAAACTGTTTTTT. The gene calls are TRBV2 and TRBJ1-4; TRBD1 matches 9 bases. Germline V CDR1 and CDR2: SNHLY, FYNNEI. The J segment lost 0 bases and the V segment lost 4 bases, leaving 6 bases of the junction unmatched. The CDR3 loop spans 17 amino acids.

This clone was seen a few times. The J gene is TRBJ1-2, the V gene TRBV7-2, with a tentative D call TRBD1 (6 bases). The CDR3 extends over 14 amino acids. The V end was cut by 5 bases, the J end by 5 bases, with 15 bases between. CDR1 is SGHTA and CDR2 is FQGNSA in the germline V gene. CDR3 residues: CASSTSAGVYGYTF. The DNA for the CDR3 is TGTGCCAGCAGCACCTCGGCAGGGGTGTATGGCTACACCTTC.

The chain links TRBV5-1 to TRBJ2-3; a possible D gene is TRBD2 (6 bases). The germline gives CDR1 SGHRS, CDR2 YFSETQ. The CDR3 covers 15 residues. Deletions cut 2 bases from V and 2 bases from J, with 12 bases between. In nucleotides, the CDR3 is TGCGCCAGCAGCTTCGGGGGTAAGCCCACAGATACGCAGTATTTT. It encodes CASSFGGKPTDTQYF.